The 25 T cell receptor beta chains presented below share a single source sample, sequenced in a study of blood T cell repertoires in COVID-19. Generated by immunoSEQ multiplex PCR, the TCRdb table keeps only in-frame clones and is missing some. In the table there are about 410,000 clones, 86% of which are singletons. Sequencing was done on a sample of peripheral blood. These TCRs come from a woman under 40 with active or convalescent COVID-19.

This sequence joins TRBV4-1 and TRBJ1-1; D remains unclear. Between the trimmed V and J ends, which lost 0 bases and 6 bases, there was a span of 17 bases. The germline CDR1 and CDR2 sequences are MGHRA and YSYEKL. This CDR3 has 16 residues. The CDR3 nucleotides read TGCGCCAGCAGCCAAGACCCATACTCCCGGTACGCTGAAGCTTTCTTT. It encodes CASSQDPYSRYAEAFF.

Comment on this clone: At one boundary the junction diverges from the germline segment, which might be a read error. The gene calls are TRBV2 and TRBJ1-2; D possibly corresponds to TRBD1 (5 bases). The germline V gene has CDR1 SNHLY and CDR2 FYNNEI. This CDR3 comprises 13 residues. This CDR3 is CASTEDRFYGYTF. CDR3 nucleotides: TGTGCCAGCACTGAAGACAGATTTTATGGCTACACCTTC.

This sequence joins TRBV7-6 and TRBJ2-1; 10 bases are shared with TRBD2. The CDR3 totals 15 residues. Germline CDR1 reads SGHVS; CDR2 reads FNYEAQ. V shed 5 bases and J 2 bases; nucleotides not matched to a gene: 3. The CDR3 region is CASSPTSGAYNEQFF. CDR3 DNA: TGTGCCAGCAGCCCTACTAGCGGGGCCTACAATGAGCAGTTCTTC.

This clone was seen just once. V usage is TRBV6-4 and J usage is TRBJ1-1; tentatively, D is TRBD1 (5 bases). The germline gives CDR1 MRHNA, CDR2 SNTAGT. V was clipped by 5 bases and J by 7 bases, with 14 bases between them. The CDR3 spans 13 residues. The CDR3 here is CASSWVWGSEAFF. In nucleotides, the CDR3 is TGTGCCAGCAGTTGGGTTTGGGGCAGTGAAGCTTTCTTT.

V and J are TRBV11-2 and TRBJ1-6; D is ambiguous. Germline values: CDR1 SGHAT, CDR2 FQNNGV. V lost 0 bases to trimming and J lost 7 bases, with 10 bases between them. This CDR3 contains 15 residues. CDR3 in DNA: TGTGCCAGCAGCTTAGACGCGGTCCAAAATTCACCCCTCCACTTT. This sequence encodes CASSLDAVQNSPLHF.

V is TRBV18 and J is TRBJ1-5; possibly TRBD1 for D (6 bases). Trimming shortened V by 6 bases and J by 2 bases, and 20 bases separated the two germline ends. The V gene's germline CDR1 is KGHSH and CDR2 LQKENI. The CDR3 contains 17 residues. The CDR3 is CASSDGRSGVGNQPQHF. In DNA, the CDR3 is TGTGCCAGCTCCGACGGAAGGTCAGGGGTGGGCAATCAGCCCCAGCATTTT.

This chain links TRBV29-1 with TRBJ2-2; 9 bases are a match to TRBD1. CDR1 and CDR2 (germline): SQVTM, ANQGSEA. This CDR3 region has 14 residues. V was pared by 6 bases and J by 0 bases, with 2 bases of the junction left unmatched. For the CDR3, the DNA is TGCAGCGTCGGGGACAGGGCGAACACCGGGGAGCTGTTTTTT. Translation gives CSVGDRANTGELFF.

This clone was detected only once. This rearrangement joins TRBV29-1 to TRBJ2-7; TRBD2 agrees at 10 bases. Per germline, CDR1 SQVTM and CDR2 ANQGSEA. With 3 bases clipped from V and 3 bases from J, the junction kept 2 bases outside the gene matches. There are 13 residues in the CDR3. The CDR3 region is CSVDQRGGYEQYF. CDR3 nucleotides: TGCAGCGTTGACCAGCGGGGGGGCTACGAGCAGTACTTC.

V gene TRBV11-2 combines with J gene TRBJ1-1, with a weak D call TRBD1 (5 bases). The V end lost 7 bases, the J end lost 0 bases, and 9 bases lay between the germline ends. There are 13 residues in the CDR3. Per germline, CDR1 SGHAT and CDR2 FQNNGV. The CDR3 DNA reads TGTGCCAGCACCCTAGGGGTGAACACTGAAGCTTTCTTT. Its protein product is CASTLGVNTEAFF.

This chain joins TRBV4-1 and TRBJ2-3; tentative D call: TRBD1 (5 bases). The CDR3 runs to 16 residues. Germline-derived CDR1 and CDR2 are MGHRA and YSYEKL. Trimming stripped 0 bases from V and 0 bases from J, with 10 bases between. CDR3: CASSQDVDISTDTQYF. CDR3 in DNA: TGCGCCAGCAGCCAAGATGTGGACATTAGCACAGATACGCAGTATTTT.

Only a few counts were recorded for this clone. CDR3 sequence (DNA): TGTGCCAGCAGCTTTTATAGCGGGAGTGGGAATGAGCAGTTCTTC. It translates to CASSFYSGSGNEQFF. The chain carries TRBV11-1 and TRBJ2-1; TRBD2 matches at 9 bases. The germline CDR1 and CDR2 sequences are SGHAT and FQDESV (reference sequence). The CDR3 has 15 amino acids. With 3 bases clipped from V and 7 bases from J, the junction kept 7 bases outside the gene matches.

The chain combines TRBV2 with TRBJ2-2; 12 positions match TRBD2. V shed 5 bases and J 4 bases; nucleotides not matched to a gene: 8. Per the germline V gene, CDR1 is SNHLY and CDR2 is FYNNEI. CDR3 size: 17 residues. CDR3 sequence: CASSPRLAGVGTGELFF. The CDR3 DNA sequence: TGTGCCAGCAGTCCGCGACTAGCGGGAGTGGGCACCGGGGAGCTGTTTTTT.

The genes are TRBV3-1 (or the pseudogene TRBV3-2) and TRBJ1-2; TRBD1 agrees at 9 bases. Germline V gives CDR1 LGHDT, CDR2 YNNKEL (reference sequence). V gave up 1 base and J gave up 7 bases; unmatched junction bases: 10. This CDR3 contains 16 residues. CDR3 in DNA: TGTGCCAGCAGCCAAGCTCTGACAGGGGGGCAGAGTGGCTACACCTTC. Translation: CASSQALTGGQSGYTF.

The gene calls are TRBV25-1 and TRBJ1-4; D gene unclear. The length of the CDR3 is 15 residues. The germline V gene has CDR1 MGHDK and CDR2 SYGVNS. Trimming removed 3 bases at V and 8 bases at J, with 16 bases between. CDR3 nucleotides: TGTGCCAGCAGTGAGGGCGGGTCCCTCGGCGAAAAACTGTTTTTT. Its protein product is CASSEGGSLGEKLFF.

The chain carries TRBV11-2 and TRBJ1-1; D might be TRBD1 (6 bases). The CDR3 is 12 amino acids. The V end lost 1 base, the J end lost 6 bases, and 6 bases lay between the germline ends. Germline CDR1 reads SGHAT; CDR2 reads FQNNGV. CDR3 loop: CASSLAGAEAFF. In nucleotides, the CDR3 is TGTGCCAGCAGCTTAGCAGGGGCTGAAGCTTTCTTT.

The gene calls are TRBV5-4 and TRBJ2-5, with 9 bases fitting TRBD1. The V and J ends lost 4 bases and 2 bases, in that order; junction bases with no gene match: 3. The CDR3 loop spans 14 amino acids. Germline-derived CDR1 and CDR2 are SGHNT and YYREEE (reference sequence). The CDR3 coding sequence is TGTGCCAGCAGCCCAGGGACAGGGCAAGAGACCCAGTACTTC. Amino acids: CASSPGTGQETQYF.

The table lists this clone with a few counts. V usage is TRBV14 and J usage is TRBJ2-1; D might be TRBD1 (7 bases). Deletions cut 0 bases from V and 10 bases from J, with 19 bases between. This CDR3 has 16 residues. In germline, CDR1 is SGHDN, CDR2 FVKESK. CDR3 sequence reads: CASSQEDLLAGGEQFF. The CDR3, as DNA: TGTGCCAGCAGCCAAGAAGACCTACTAGCAGGGGGGGAGCAGTTCTTC.

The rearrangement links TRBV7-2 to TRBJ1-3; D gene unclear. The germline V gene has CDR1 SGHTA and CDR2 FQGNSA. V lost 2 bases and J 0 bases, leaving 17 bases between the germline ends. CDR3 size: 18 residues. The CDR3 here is CASSLTPIVYDSGNTIYF. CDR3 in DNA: TGTGCCAGCAGCTTAACGCCGATAGTGTATGACTCTGGAAACACCATATATTTT.

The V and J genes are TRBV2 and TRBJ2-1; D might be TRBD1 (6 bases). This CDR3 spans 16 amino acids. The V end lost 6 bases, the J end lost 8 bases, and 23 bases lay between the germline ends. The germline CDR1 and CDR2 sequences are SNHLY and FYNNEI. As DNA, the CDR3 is TGTGCCAGCAGGGCCTGGGACACGCCGGGGAGTGATGAGCAGTTCTTC. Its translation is CASRAWDTPGSDEQFF.

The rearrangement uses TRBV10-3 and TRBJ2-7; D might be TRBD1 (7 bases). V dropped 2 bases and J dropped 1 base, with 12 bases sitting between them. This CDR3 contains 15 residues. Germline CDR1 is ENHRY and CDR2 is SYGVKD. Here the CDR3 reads CAISEAGQTSYEQYF. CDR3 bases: TGTGCCATCAGTGAGGCGGGACAGACATCCTACGAGCAGTACTTC.

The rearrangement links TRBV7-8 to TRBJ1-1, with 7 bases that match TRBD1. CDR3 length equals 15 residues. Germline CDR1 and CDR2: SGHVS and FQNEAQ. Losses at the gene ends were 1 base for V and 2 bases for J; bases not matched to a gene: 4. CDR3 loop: CASSLDYRGNTEAFF. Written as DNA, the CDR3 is TGTGCCAGCAGCTTAGACTACAGGGGAAACACTGAAGCTTTCTTT.

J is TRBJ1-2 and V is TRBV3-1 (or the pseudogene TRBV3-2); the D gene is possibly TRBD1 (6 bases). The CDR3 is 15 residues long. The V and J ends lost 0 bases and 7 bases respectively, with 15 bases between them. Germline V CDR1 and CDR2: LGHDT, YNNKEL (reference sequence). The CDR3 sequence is CASSQEIGRGGGYTF. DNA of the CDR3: TGTGCCAGCAGCCAAGAAATCGGCAGGGGTGGTGGCTACACCTTC.

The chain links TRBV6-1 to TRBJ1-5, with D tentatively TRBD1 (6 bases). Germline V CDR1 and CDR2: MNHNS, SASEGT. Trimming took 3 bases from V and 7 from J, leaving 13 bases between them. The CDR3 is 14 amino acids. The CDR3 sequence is CASSDAGVGQPQHF. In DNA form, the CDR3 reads TGTGCCAGCAGTGACGCAGGGGTTGGGCAGCCCCAGCATTTT.

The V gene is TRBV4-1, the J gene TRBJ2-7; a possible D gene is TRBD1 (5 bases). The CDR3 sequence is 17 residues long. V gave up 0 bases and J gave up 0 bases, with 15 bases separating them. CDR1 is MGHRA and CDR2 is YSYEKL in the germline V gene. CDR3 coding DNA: TGCGCCAGCAGCCAAGATCCTGACAGAGCCAACTCCTACGAGCAGTACTTC. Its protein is CASSQDPDRANSYEQYF.

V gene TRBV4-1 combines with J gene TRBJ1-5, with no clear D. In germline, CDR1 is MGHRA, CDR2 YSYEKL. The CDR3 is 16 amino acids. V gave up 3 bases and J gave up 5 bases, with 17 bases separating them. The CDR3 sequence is CASSQTFGSADQPQHF. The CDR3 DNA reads TGCGCCAGCAGCCAGACATTTGGGTCAGCCGATCAGCCCCAGCATTTT.